Each of the 30 T cell receptor beta chains below was sequenced from the same sample in a study of shared clonotypes between healthy human individuals. Produced via immunoSEQ multiplex PCR; TCRdb's table is partial and in-frame only. Among about 2 million clones listed, roughly 94% were seen once. CD45RO negativity and positive selection for CCR7 defined naive CD8 cells, a population that excluded terminally differentiated effector memory CD45RA+ cells. Sample: naive CD8+ T cells sorted from blood. The receptors shown here come from a man aged 18 to 29 in good health.

This rearrangement joins TRBV2 to TRBJ2-7, with a tentative D call TRBD2 (6 bases). The CDR3 loop spans 14 amino acids. CDR1 and CDR2 (germline): SNHLY, FYNNEI. Trimming cost V 4 bases and J 1 base, with 11 bases left between them. The CDR3 DNA sequence: TGTGCCAGCAGTGGACTGGGAGGATCCTACGAGCAGTACTTC. It codes for CASSGLGGSYEQYF.

The rearrangement uses TRBV9 and TRBJ2-7; D ambiguous. CDR1 is SGDLS, CDR2 YYNGEE, per germline. CDR3 length equals 13 residues. V dropped 0 bases and J dropped 3 bases, with 7 bases sitting between them. CDR3 in DNA: TGTGCCAGCAGCGTAGACATGAACTACGAGCAGTACTTC. Residues: CASSVDMNYEQYF.

The V call is TRBV2, the J call TRBJ2-7; 15 bases are shared with TRBD2. V was clipped by 6 bases and J by 0 bases; unmatched bases: 9. From germline, CDR1 is SNHLY and CDR2 FYNNEI. CDR3 length equals 18 residues. The CDR3 region is CASSSGTSGRLLSYEQYF. The CDR3 DNA reads TGTGCCAGCAGCTCCGGGACTAGCGGGAGGTTACTCTCCTACGAGCAGTACTTC.

The rearrangement joins TRBV27 to TRBJ1-4; D is unclear. V lost 6 bases, J lost 4 bases, and 9 bases lay in between. This CDR3 region has 13 residues. CDR1 is MNHEY and CDR2 is SMNVEV in the germline V gene (reference sequence). The CDR3 reads CASSLQSNEKLFF. Written as DNA, the CDR3 is TGTGCCAGCAGCCTCCAGAGTAATGAAAAACTGTTTTTT.

This clone has only one observation. Other DNA variants within this sample encode the same CDR3. This chain uses TRBV5-6 with TRBJ2-2; D call uncertain. The germline V and J ends were trimmed by 0 bases and 2 bases, with 5 bases remaining between them. CDR3 length: 14 amino acids. Germline CDR1 and CDR2: SGHDT and YYEEEE. The CDR3: CASSLDLNTGELFF. CDR3 sequence (DNA): TGTGCCAGCAGCTTGGACCTAAACACCGGGGAGCTGTTTTTT.

This clone was detected only once. This rearrangement joins TRBV10-1 to TRBJ2-1; no definite D call. The CDR3 is made up of 14 amino acids. V was clipped by 1 base and J by 8 bases, with 12 bases between them. From germline, CDR1 is WNHNN and CDR2 SYGVQD (reference sequence). This CDR3 reads CASSEWKNSHEQFF. The CDR3 region has the DNA TGCGCCAGCAGTGAGTGGAAGAATTCCCATGAGCAGTTCTTC.

The chain is built from TRBV5-6 and TRBJ1-2, with D unresolved. CDR1 is SGHDT and CDR2 is YYEEEE in the germline V gene. The germline V and J ends were trimmed by 0 bases and 4 bases, with 10 bases remaining between them. The CDR3 consists of 14 residues. The CDR3 reads CASSLESGPYGYTF. The CDR3 nucleotides read TGTGCCAGCAGCTTGGAATCCGGACCCTATGGCTACACCTTC.

This chain links TRBV27 with TRBJ1-2, with D uncertain. Germline V gene data show CDR1 as MNHEY and CDR2 as SMNVEV (reference sequence). This CDR3 has 13 amino acids. The V end lost 6 bases, the J end lost 3 bases, and 11 bases lay between the germline ends. The CDR3 coding sequence is TGTGCCAGCAGGGACGACGAGTACTATGGCTACACCTTC. It translates to CASRDDEYYGYTF.

The J gene is TRBJ2-7, the V gene TRBV6-6; D not certain. CDR1 is MNHNY and CDR2 is SVGAGI in the germline V gene (reference sequence). The CDR3 has 13 residues. The germline V and J ends were trimmed by 0 bases and 5 bases, with 8 bases remaining between them. CDR3 protein: CASSYSPVHEQYF. In DNA form, the CDR3 reads TGTGCCAGCAGTTACTCGCCCGTACACGAGCAGTACTTC.

The rearrangement joins TRBV4-1 to TRBJ2-1, with TRBD1 identical over 8 bases. V was clipped by 6 bases and J by 3 bases; unmatched bases: 7. CDR1 and CDR2 from the germline V gene are MGHRA and YSYEKL. This CDR3 spans 15 amino acids. CDR3 bases: TGCGCCAGCAGGCTAGACAGGGGCGTCTACAATGAGCAGTTCTTC. Translation gives CASRLDRGVYNEQFF.

With respect to this clone: Other DNA sequences from this sample encode an identical CDR3 as well. V usage is TRBV5-1 and J usage is TRBJ2-2; D not certain. The germline V and J ends were trimmed by 2 bases and 2 bases, with 7 bases remaining between them. This CDR3 is 14 amino acids long. Germline V lookup: CDR1 SGHRS, CDR2 YFSETQ. The CDR3 nucleotides read TGCGCCAGCAGCTTCAGGACCAACACCGGGGAGCTGTTTTTT. It encodes CASSFRTNTGELFF. The entire variable domain, with the rest obtained from reference TRBV5-1 and TRBJ2-2, is as follows: KAGVTQTPRYLIKTRGQQVTLSCSPISGHRSVSWYQQTPGQGLQFLFEYFSETQRNKGNFPGRFSGRQFSNSRSEMNVSTLELGDSALYLCASSFRTNTGELFFGEGSRLTVL.

The gene calls are TRBV4-3 and TRBJ2-2; the D is unclear. V was cut by 4 bases and J by 5 bases, with 29 bases left in between. Germline values: CDR1 LGHNA, CDR2 YSLEER. The CDR3 length is 20 residues. CDR3 sequence reads: CASSPKYNGRYPYWTGELFF. In nucleotides, the CDR3 is TGCGCCAGCAGCCCGAAATATAACGGACGATATCCCTACTGGACCGGGGAGCTGTTTTTT.

Turning to this clone: This specimen includes other DNA sequences encoding the same CDR3. The chain recombines TRBV10-3 with TRBJ2-3, with D perhaps TRBD1 (6 bases). Germline lookup yields CDR1 ENHRY and CDR2 SYGVKD. This CDR3 spans 14 amino acids. V was clipped by 3 bases and J by 0 bases, with 7 bases between them. CDR3 DNA sequence: TGTGCCATCAGTGAAGGGGGTAGCACAGATACGCAGTATTTT. Protein sequence: CAISEGGSTDTQYF.

Worth noting for this clone: The same CDR3 is also encoded by other DNA sequences in this sample. The rearrangement links TRBV5-8 to TRBJ1-1; no reliable D call. Germline V gene data show CDR1 as SGHTS and CDR2 as YDEGEE. The length of the CDR3 is 13 residues. V lost 1 base to trimming and J lost 1 base, with 5 bases between them. In DNA form, the CDR3 reads TGTGCCAGCAGCTTGAGCCCGAACACTGAAGCTTTCTTT. This sequence encodes CASSLSPNTEAFF.

This chain uses TRBV28 with TRBJ2-3, with 9 bases that match TRBD2. V shed 2 bases and J 0 bases; nucleotides not matched to a gene: 6. The CDR3 is 17 amino acids. Germline V gene data show CDR1 as MDHEN and CDR2 as SYDVKM. The CDR3 region is CASSLMISGGSTDTQYF. In nucleotides, the CDR3 is TGTGCCAGCAGTTTAATGATTAGCGGGGGAAGCACAGATACGCAGTATTTT.

This clone was detected once. This sequence joins TRBV4-1 and TRBJ2-7; a weak D match, TRBD1 (6 bases). With 0 bases removed from V and 9 bases from J, the gap between germline ends came to 12 bases. Germline-derived CDR1 and CDR2 are MGHRA and YSYEKL. This CDR3 has 13 residues. CDR3 sequence: CASSQDARGTQYF. CDR3 sequence (DNA): TGCGCCAGCAGCCAAGATGCCAGGGGAACGCAGTACTTC.

The J gene is TRBJ1-2, the V gene TRBV4-1, with 9 bases identical to TRBD1. J was trimmed by 2 bases and V by 6 bases; bases with no gene match: 4. Per germline, CDR1 MGHRA and CDR2 YSYEKL. This CDR3 region has 14 residues. CDR3 DNA sequence: TGCGCCAGCAGACGGACAGGGGAAAACTATGGCTACACCTTC. Translating it yields CASRRTGENYGYTF.

Regarding this clone: Other DNA sequences within the sample encode an identical CDR3. CDR3 protein: CASSFLLNTGELFF. CDR3 DNA sequence: TGTGCCAGCAGTTTTCTATTGAACACCGGGGAGCTGTTTTTT. V and J are TRBV28 and TRBJ2-2; D is ambiguous. Germline CDR1 is MDHEN and CDR2 is SYDVKM. With 3 bases removed from V and 1 base from J, the gap between germline ends came to 6 bases. There are 14 residues in the CDR3. Combining the CDR3 with reference TRBV28 and TRBJ2-2 gives the whole variable domain DVKVTQSSRYLVKRTGEKVFLECVQDMDHENMFWYRQDPGLGLRLIYFSYDVKMKEKGDIPEGYSVSREKKERFSLILESASTNQTSMYLCASSFLLNTGELFFGEGSRLTVL.

The chain joins TRBV5-6 to TRBJ1-4; no definite D call. Trimming left V 1 base short and J 8 bases short, with 12 bases between. This CDR3 has 14 amino acids. Germline V CDR1 and CDR2: SGHDT, YYEEEE. The DNA for the CDR3 is TGTGCCAGCAGCTTGACGCTCAGATTCGAAAAACTGTTTTTT. Amino acid sequence: CASSLTLRFEKLFF.

CDR3 in DNA: TGCGCCAGCAGCCAAGATACAGGCCAGGGGACAGATACGCAGTATTTT. Residues: CASSQDTGQGTDTQYF. The rearrangement uses TRBV4-3 and TRBJ2-3; D possibly corresponds to TRBD1 (6 bases). CDR1 and CDR2 (germline): LGHNA, YSLEER. Trimming removed 0 bases from V and 3 bases from J, with 13 bases in between. The CDR3 is 16 amino acids.

The rearrangement uses TRBV11-2 and TRBJ2-1, with D possibly being TRBD1 (6 bases). This CDR3 comprises 13 residues. Per germline, CDR1 SGHAT and CDR2 FQNNGV. V shed 6 bases and J shed 12 bases, with 18 bases lying between them. The CDR3 nucleotides read TGTGCCAGCAGAGGACAGTCCGCTGTCGGGCAGTTCTTC. This sequence encodes CASRGQSAVGQFF.

V usage is TRBV5-1 and J usage is TRBJ1-2, with TRBD1 as a possible D gene (6 bases). The V end was cut by 0 bases, the J end by 2 bases, with 8 bases between. The germline V gene encodes CDR1 SGHRS and CDR2 YFSETQ. The CDR3 contains 14 residues. The CDR3 DNA sequence: TGCGCCAGCAGCTTGGGACAGGTCAACTATGGCTACACCTTC. Translated: CASSLGQVNYGYTF.

Only one count was recorded for this clone. The V and J genes are TRBV27 and TRBJ2-1; 11 bases map to TRBD1. From germline, CDR1 is MNHEY and CDR2 SMNVEV (reference sequence). Germline trimming cut 6 bases from V and 8 bases from J; bases unmatched to any gene: 9. This CDR3 is 15 amino acids long. The CDR3 reads CASSAGTGGADEQFF. CDR3 nucleotide sequence: TGTGCCAGCAGCGCCGGGACAGGGGGTGCGGATGAGCAGTTCTTC.

This chain uses TRBV4-1 with TRBJ1-3; D unresolved. The V end lost 4 bases, the J end lost 0 bases, and 13 bases lay between the germline ends. CDR1 is MGHRA, CDR2 YSYEKL, per germline. The CDR3 covers 16 residues. The CDR3 spells CASSLSKGLSGNTIYF. Written as DNA, the CDR3 is TGCGCCAGCAGCCTTTCAAAGGGCCTCTCTGGAAACACCATATATTTT.

The chain is built from TRBV29-1 and TRBJ2-7; 11 bases are a match to TRBD1. The CDR3 is made up of 14 amino acids. The V and J ends lost 6 bases and 4 bases, in that order; junction bases with no gene match: 8. Looked up from germline, CDR1 is SQVTM and CDR2 is ANQGSEA. Here the CDR3 DNA reads TGCAGCGTCGTAAAACGGGACAGGGGGTACGAGCAGTACTTC. Amino acids: CSVVKRDRGYEQYF.

The genes are TRBV10-2 and TRBJ1-1; TRBD1 agrees at 9 bases. V shed 10 bases, J shed 6 bases, and the junction held 6 bases outside the gene matches. CDR3 length: 12 residues. Germline V gene data show CDR1 as WSHSY and CDR2 as SAAADI. CDR3 in amino acids: CATLQGAAEAFF. The CDR3 DNA follows: TGCGCCACCCTACAGGGGGCCGCTGAAGCTTTCTTT.

This chain uses TRBV11-3 with TRBJ2-2; D is unresolved. V lost 5 bases and J 3 bases, leaving 4 bases between the germline ends. Germline CDR1 and CDR2: SGHNT and YENEEA. The CDR3 is 12 residues long. CDR3 in DNA: TGTGCCAGCAGCCCCCACACCGGGGAGCTGTTTTTT. Translated: CASSPHTGELFF.

The chain couples TRBV6-1 to TRBJ2-7; D perhaps matches TRBD2 (5 bases). The CDR3 has 13 residues. V lost 3 bases, J lost 1 base, and 7 bases lay in between. Germline assignment: CDR1 MNHNS and CDR2 SASEGT. In DNA form, the CDR3 reads TGTGCCAGCAGTGATACGGGGTCCTACGAGCAGTACTTC. It encodes CASSDTGSYEQYF.

The genes are TRBV6-6 and TRBJ1-5; D remains unclear. CDR1 and CDR2 from the germline V gene are MNHNY and SVGAGI (reference sequence). The CDR3 sequence is 15 residues long. V was cut by 3 bases and J by 4 bases, with 13 bases left in between. CDR3 bases: TGTGCCAGCAGTTATGCAGAAAGAGGGAATCAGCCCCAGCATTTT. It codes for CASSYAERGNQPQHF.

This clone was recorded a few times. Additional DNA sequences in this sample encode the identical CDR3. V usage is TRBV18 and J usage is TRBJ2-7; TRBD1 aligns across 7 bases. The CDR3 has 14 amino acids. The V gene's germline CDR1 is KGHSH and CDR2 LQKENI. V was pared by 3 bases and J by 0 bases, with 2 bases of the junction left unmatched. The CDR3 nucleotides are TGTGCCAGCTCACCTCGGGACAGCTCCTACGAGCAGTACTTC. It is translated as CASSPRDSSYEQYF.